The 26 T cell receptor beta chains below all came from one sample that was sequenced in a study of breast tumors, draining lymph nodes, adjacent tissues. TCRdb reprocessed the multiplex PCR reads with MiXCR, giving one entry per CDR3 protein. The top ten hold around 2.3% of the sample, which has 140,000 or so distinct CDR3 sequences, roughly 33% seen once. The lymph nodes were axillary draining lymph nodes from breast cancer patients. The sample taken for sequencing was axillary lymph node tissue. The receptors stem from a female donor with breast cancer. Some clones in this sample may be carry-over from other donors' samples.

This sequence joins TRBV7-2 and TRBJ2-7; 10 bases match TRBD2. The CDR3 has 16 amino acids. The junction had 7 bases not matched to a gene; V was cut back by 1 base and J by 4 bases. Germline V gives CDR1 SGHTA, CDR2 FQGNSA. The CDR3 protein is CASSLGLAGAGYEQYF. The DNA for the CDR3 is TGTGCCAGCAGCTTAGGGCTAGCGGGGGCCGGATACGAGCAGTACTTC.

This chain connects TRBV7-8 to TRBJ2-7; the match to TRBD1 covers 9 bases. The CDR3 is made up of 18 amino acids. Germline CDR1 is SGHVS and CDR2 is FQNEAQ. With V trimmed by 5 bases and J by 2 bases, 16 bases remained unmatched. The CDR3 bases are TGTGCCAGCAGCAAGGACAGGGGTCTTGGTTGGGAAGCCTACGAGCAGTACTTC. It encodes CASSKDRGLGWEAYEQYF.

CDR3 amino acids: CASSDRRDGYEQYF. The CDR3 nucleotides are TGTGCCAGCAGTGACCGACGAGACGGGTACGAGCAGTACTTC. V gene TRBV12-3 or TRBV12-4 combines with J gene TRBJ2-7; D remains unclear. V was pared by 5 bases and J by 4 bases, with 15 bases between. The CDR3 extends over 14 amino acids.

Ten or more counts support this clonotype. This rearrangement joins TRBV11-2 to TRBJ2-5, with a tentative D call TRBD2 (5 bases). The V and J ends lost 5 bases and 3 bases respectively, with 19 bases between them. There are 16 residues in the CDR3. Germline lookup yields CDR1 SGHAT and CDR2 FQNNGV. The CDR3 loop reads CASSPGRGNIKETQYF. The CDR3 coding sequence is TGTGCCAGCAGCCCGGGCCGGGGAAATATCAAAGAGACCCAGTACTTC. Full variable domain (remainder filled in from reference TRBV11-2 and TRBJ2-5): EAGVAQSPRYKIIEKRQSVAFWCNPISGHATLYWYQQILGQGPKLLIQFQNNGVVDDSQLPKDRFSAERLKGVDSTLKIQPAKLEDSAVYLCASSPGRGNIKETQYFGPGTRLLVL.

This sequence joins TRBV20-1 and TRBJ2-3; 10 bases align to TRBD1. Trimming removed 3 bases from V and 3 bases from J; junction bases left unmatched: 3. CDR3 length equals 14 residues. Per germline, CDR1 DFQATT and CDR2 SNEGSKA (reference sequence). The CDR3 sequence: CSASMGQGTDTQYF. Written as DNA, the CDR3 is TGCAGTGCTAGTATGGGACAGGGGACAGATACGCAGTATTTT.

This chain links TRBV12-3 or TRBV12-4 with TRBJ1-3; no clear D. V was shortened by 7 bases and J by 4 bases, with 14 bases between the two germline ends. The CDR3 loop spans 14 amino acids. This CDR3 is CASTFGGIGNTIYF. For the CDR3, the DNA is TGTGCCAGCACATTTGGAGGGATCGGAAACACCATATATTTT.

This clonotype occurred once. The chain has TRBV7-9 and TRBJ1-1; TRBD1 is a possible D gene (5 bases). The CDR3 is 17 residues long. The V gene's germline CDR1 is SEHNR and CDR2 FQNEAQ (reference sequence). The V gene lost 5 bases and the J gene lost 6 bases, with 25 bases spanning the gap. CDR3 amino acids: CASSIGVRDFGLPEAFF. In nucleotides, the CDR3 is TGTGCCAGCAGCATAGGAGTCCGGGACTTTGGGCTTCCTGAAGCTTTCTTT.

Points on this clonotype: One end of the junction varies from germline; a read error may be responsible. V gene TRBV5-5 combines with J gene TRBJ2-6; 9 bases match TRBD2. The CDR3 consists of 16 residues. The germline V gene encodes CDR1 SGHKS and CDR2 YYEKEE (reference sequence). The CDR3: CASSLAGGSGANVLTF. Written as DNA, the CDR3 is TGTGCCAGCAGCTTAGCGGGGGGTTCCGGGGCCAACGTCTTGACTTTC.

Details on this clonotype: This CDR3 is missing its conserved last phenylalanine or tryptophan, likely due to a read error. No DNA is shown, since the ends of the CDR3 on it are uncertain; the CDR3 is the one TCRdb lists. The chain uses TRBV7-9 and TRBJ2-6; the D call in the table, TRBD1, was not verified against the DNA. The CDR3 region is 11 residues in length, termini included. CDR1 is SEHNR and CDR2 is FQNEAQ in the germline V gene (reference sequence). CDR3 sequence: CASSHLGDRTA.

The gene calls are TRBV12-3 or TRBV12-4 and TRBJ1-4; D remains unclear. CDR3 length: 15 residues. Trimming shortened V by 6 bases and J by 6 bases, and 17 bases separated the two germline ends. DNA for the CDR3: TGTGCCAGCAGCGCTAAAGGGCTAGGAGATGAAAAACTGTTTTTT. Its protein is CASSAKGLGDEKLFF.

Comment on this clonotype: One junction end disagrees with the germline gene, perhaps due to a read error. The chain couples TRBV15 to TRBJ2-3; tentatively, D is TRBD2 (5 bases). The CDR3 runs 16 residues. The V gene's germline CDR1 is LNHNV and CDR2 YYDKDF (reference sequence). The CDR3 protein is CAASTATSGGADTQYF. Written as DNA, the CDR3 is TGTGCCGCCAGCACCGCGACCAGCGGTGGGGCAGATACGCAGTATTTT.

This clonotype showed up just once. The rearrangement links TRBV5-5 to TRBJ2-1; D ambiguous. The CDR3 has 13 residues. The V end was cut by 0 bases, the J end by 12 bases, with 13 bases between. Germline V gene sequence: CDR1 SGHKS, CDR2 YYEKEE (reference sequence). The CDR3 DNA reads TGTGCCAGCAGCTTGGATTACCGAGATACGCAGTTCTTC. It is translated as CASSLDYRDTQFF.

This clonotype was counted ten times or more. V gene TRBV29-1 combines with J gene TRBJ1-3; D call uncertain. CDR3 size: 14 residues. Deletions cut 6 bases from V and 0 bases from J, with 12 bases between. Per germline, CDR1 SQVTM and CDR2 ANQGSEA. CDR3 in DNA: TGCAGCGTGACCGGGTCAAGCTCTGGAAACACCATATATTTT. Translating it yields CSVTGSSSGNTIYF.

The sample holds many counts of this clonotype. The chain recombines TRBV9 with TRBJ1-6; no reliable D call. Germline CDR1 reads SGDLS; CDR2 reads YYNGEE. CDR3 length equals 13 residues. V was trimmed by 2 bases and J by 4 bases, leaving 4 bases between them. The CDR3 coding sequence is TGTGCCAGCAGCGTCGCTTATAATTCACCCCTCCACTTT. This codes for CASSVAYNSPLHF.

This clonotype was counted many times. The V and J genes are TRBV6-2 or TRBV6-3 and TRBJ2-1; D unclear. Germline assignment: CDR1 MNHEY and CDR2 SVGEGT. The CDR3 totals 11 residues. V was clipped by 9 bases and J by 4 bases, with 7 bases between them. Here the CDR3 DNA reads TGTGCCAGTTACAGTTACAATGAGCAGTTCTTC. This sequence encodes CASYSYNEQFF.

With regard to this clonotype: This may be a read error, as it is one base from a much larger clone. Likely a read error: the CDR3 ends without its conserved phenylalanine or tryptophan. The chain uses TRBV7-9 and TRBJ2-7; 11 bases line up with TRBD2. V trimming: 5 bases; J trimming: 3 bases; junction bases outside the gene matches: 3. The CDR3 is 14 amino acids. The germline V gene has CDR1 SEHNR and CDR2 FQNEAQ (reference sequence). The CDR3 is CASSEGLAGYEQYL. The CDR3 coding sequence is TGTGCCAGCAGCGAAGGACTAGCGGGCTACGAGCAGTACCTC.

Turning to this clonotype: Compared with germline, one end of the junction differs, possibly owing to a read error. The chain uses TRBV7-3 and TRBJ1-2; weak D call: TRBD1 (6 bases). This CDR3 contains 17 residues. Per the germline V gene, CDR1 is SGHTA and CDR2 is FQGTGA. The CDR3 bases are TGTGCCTGCAGCTTAACGGGGGGGGGGGCAACAAACTATGGCTACACCTTC. Its protein is CACSLTGGGATNYGYTF.

This clonotype was recorded at least ten times. V is TRBV19 and J is TRBJ2-2; D is possibly TRBD1 (5 bases). Germline V gene data show CDR1 as LNHDA and CDR2 as SQIVND (reference sequence). The CDR3 extends over 15 amino acids. Trimming cost V 3 bases and J 2 bases, with 10 bases left between them. As DNA, the CDR3 is TGTGCCAGTAGTATCATAGACAGAAACACCGGGGAGCTGTTTTTT. This codes for CASSIIDRNTGELFF.

This clonotype was seen at least ten times. CDR3 in DNA: TGTGCCATCAGTGAGTCGTTCCAGGGATTCAATGAGCAGTTCTTC. It encodes CAISESFQGFNEQFF. The chain combines TRBV10-3 with TRBJ2-1, with a possible D match to TRBD1 (5 bases). Trimming shortened V by 0 bases and J by 6 bases, and 12 bases separated the two germline ends. Germline lookup yields CDR1 ENHRY and CDR2 SYGVKD. The CDR3 extends over 15 amino acids.

The genes are TRBV7-6 and TRBJ1-6, with 11 bases identical to TRBD1. Germline V gene sequence: CDR1 SGHVS, CDR2 FNYEAQ. This CDR3 comprises 15 residues. CDR3 DNA: TGTGCTAACAGCGGCCGGACAGGGGGCGATTCACCCCTCCACTTT. Translating it yields CANSGRTGGDSPLHF. Full variable domain (missing parts from reference TRBV7-6 and TRBJ1-6): GAGVSQSPRYKVTKRGQDVALRCDPISGHVSLYWYRQALGQGPEFLTYFNYEAQQDKSGLPNDRFSAERPEGSISTLTIQRTEQRDSAMYRCANSGRTGGDSPLHFGNGTRLTVT.

The chain employs TRBV24-1 and TRBJ2-2, with no clear D. Trimming took off 7 bases at V and 3 bases at J, with 14 bases between the two ends. From germline, CDR1 is KGHDR and CDR2 SFDVKD. The CDR3 runs to 15 residues. The CDR3 sequence: CATSSEALDTGELFF. CDR3 nucleotide sequence: TGTGCCACCAGCTCTGAAGCGTTGGACACCGGGGAGCTGTTTTTT.

The rearrangement joins TRBV29-1 to TRBJ1-3, with D tentatively TRBD1 (5 bases). The CDR3 length is 13 residues. V was clipped by 1 base and J by 4 bases, with 8 bases between them. CDR1 SQVTM and CDR2 ANQGSEA come from the germline V gene. The CDR3 loop reads CSVEVGGGNTIYF. CDR3 DNA: TGCAGCGTTGAAGTTGGGGGAGGAAACACCATATATTTT.

This clonotype was seen at least ten times. CDR3 sequence reads: CASSLGTGGEYEQYV. The CDR3 coding sequence is TGTGCCAGCAGCTTAGGGACAGGGGGCGAGTACGAGCAGTACGTC. The chain employs TRBV7-9 and TRBJ2-7; 11 nucleotides align to TRBD1. This CDR3 has 15 amino acids. Germline V lookup: CDR1 SEHNR, CDR2 FQNEAQ (reference sequence). The junction had 3 bases not matched to a gene; V was cut back by 1 base and J by 4 bases.

There are many counts of this clonotype. This rearrangement joins TRBV30 to TRBJ2-1; either TRBD1 or TRBD2 may supply D (5 bases each). V lost 4 bases to trimming and J lost 9 bases, with 19 bases between them. CDR3 size: 14 residues. In germline, CDR1 is GTSNPN, CDR2 SVGIG (reference sequence). The CDR3 DNA follows: TGTGCCTGGACCTTAAGTGGGGCCAGCGGTGAGCAGTTCTTC. Translating it yields CAWTLSGASGEQFF.

Concerning this clonotype itself: This may be a read error: a much more frequent sequence differs by one nucleotide. V is TRBV24-1 and J is TRBJ1-3; D unclear. Germline-derived CDR1 and CDR2 are KGHDR and SFDVKD. This CDR3 is built from 24 residues. CDR3 coding DNA: TGTGCCACCGGTGATTTGCACACCGGGCTCGCTCCACTCGACCGCCCGAGAACGGGAAACACCATATATTTT. This sequence encodes CATGDLHTGLAPLDRPRTGNTIYF.

This clonotype occurred a few times. This rearrangement joins TRBV27 to TRBJ2-1, with 10 bases aligning to TRBD1. This CDR3 is built from 14 residues. V lost 5 bases and J lost 7; bases outside the gene matches: 5. Germline-derived CDR1 and CDR2 are MNHEY and SMNVEV (reference sequence). In DNA, the CDR3 is TGTGCCAGCAGTCCCCGGACAGGGGGAAATGAGCAGTTCTTC. Its protein is CASSPRTGGNEQFF.